The present TCR beta chain was sequenced within a study of glioma-infiltrating T cells after dendritic cell vaccination. Study outcomes and limitations: Complete blood and tumor specimen sets were limited to few patients.

TCRB CDR3 was amplified from 2 ug genomic DNA or less. The PCR used 60 V beta and 13 J beta primers. The data were produced by immunoSEQ multiplex PCR, yet TCRdb's version contains in-frame clones alone and is incomplete. There are approximately 50,000 clones in the sample; 85% to 90% occur only once, and roughly 8.5% lies in the top ten. As concerns this clone: Its antigen is still unknown.

As for time point: after dendritic cell vaccination, including at tumor progression/relapse. Selection required adequate fresh-frozen tumor tissue plus more than two years' survival data. The source of this sequence is a human donor with glioblastoma. The source was blood, collected after dendritic cell vaccination.

CDR3: CASSLISLGADYNSPLHF. The CDR3 bases are TGTGCCAGCTCTTTGATCAGTTTAGGGGCAGATTATAATTCACCCCTCCACTTT. The J gene is TRBJ1-6, the V gene TRBV27; a possible D gene is TRBD1 (5 bases). This CDR3 is built from 18 residues. V shed 8 bases and J shed 4 bases, with 24 bases lying between them. Germline V CDR1 and CDR2: MNHEY, SMNVEV (reference sequence).